This T cell receptor (beta chain) was captured in a study of CD8 T cells in ankylosing spondylitis. Study results and caveats: What appeared characteristic of ankylosing spondylitis blood was a TCR beta motif of about eight highly homologous variants.

Quantitative barcoded 5'-RACE was used to prepare TCR beta libraries. A single record per CDR3 protein comes from TCRdb applying MiXCR to the 5' RACE reads. The sample holds around 390,000 distinct CDR3 sequences, approximately 20% seen once. This clonotype was observed once. No antigen is known for it. The CDR3 has 14 residues. Germline V gene lookup returns CDR1 DFQATT and CDR2 SNEGSKA (reference sequence). With 1 base removed from V and 5 bases from J, the gap between germline ends came to 15 bases. The chain joins TRBV20-1 to TRBJ2-7; D possibly corresponds to TRBD2 (5 bases). The origin of this receptor is a male donor with ankylosing spondylitis. Sequenced input: blood, either unsorted or a sorted T cell fraction (not recorded which). For the CDR3, the DNA is TGCAGTGCTAGAGGGCGGGTAGATACCGACGAGCAGTACTTC. It specifies CSARGRVDTDEQYF.